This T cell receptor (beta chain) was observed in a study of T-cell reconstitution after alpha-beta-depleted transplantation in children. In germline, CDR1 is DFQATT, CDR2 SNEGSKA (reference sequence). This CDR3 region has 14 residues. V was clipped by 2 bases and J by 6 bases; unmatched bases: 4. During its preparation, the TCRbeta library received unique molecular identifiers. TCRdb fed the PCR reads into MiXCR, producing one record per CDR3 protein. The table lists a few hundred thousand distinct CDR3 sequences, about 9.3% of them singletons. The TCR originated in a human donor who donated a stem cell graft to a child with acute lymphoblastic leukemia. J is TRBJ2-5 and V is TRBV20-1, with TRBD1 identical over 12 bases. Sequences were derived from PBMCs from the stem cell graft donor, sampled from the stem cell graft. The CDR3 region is CSARWDRGRKTQYF. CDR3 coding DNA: TGCAGTGCTAGATGGGACAGGGGGCGAAAGACCCAGTACTTC.